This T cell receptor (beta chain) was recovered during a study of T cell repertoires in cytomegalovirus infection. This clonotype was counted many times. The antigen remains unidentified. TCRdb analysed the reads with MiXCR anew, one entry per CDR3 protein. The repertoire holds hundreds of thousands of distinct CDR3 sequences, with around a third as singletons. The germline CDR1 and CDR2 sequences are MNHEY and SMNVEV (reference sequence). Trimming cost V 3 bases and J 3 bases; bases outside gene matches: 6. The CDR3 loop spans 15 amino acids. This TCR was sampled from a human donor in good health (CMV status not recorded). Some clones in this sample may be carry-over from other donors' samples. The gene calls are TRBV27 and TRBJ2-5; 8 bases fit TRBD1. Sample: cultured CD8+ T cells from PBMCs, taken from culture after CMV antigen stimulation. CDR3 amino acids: CASSFRTGPKETQYF. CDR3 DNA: TGTGCCAGCAGTTTCCGGACAGGGCCTAAAGAGACCCAGTACTTC.